The 20 T cell receptor beta chains presented below share a single source sample, sequenced in a study of cytomegalovirus exposure and HLA in healthy donors. With 60 Vbeta and 13 Jbeta primers, the PCR was carried out. TCRdb's table, derived via immunoSEQ multiplex PCR, lists solely in-frame clones and lacks some. The top ten hold around 0.31% of the sample, which has about 200,000 clones, around 88% seen once. Sequenced material: PBMCs. The receptor source for this set is a woman in her thirties in good health and CMV-seronegative.

This clone was detected only once. V usage is TRBV5-4 and J usage is TRBJ2-2, with unresolved D. Looked up from germline, CDR1 is SGHNT and CDR2 is YYREEE (reference sequence). V was trimmed by 4 bases and J by 4 bases, leaving 11 bases between them. The CDR3 extends over 14 amino acids. The CDR3 region is CASSGFSGTGELFF. The CDR3 DNA reads TGTGCCAGCAGCGGGTTTTCGGGCACCGGGGAGCTGTTTTTT.

This chain links TRBV28 with TRBJ2-1, with TRBD2 matching over 7 bases. Per the germline V gene, CDR1 is MDHEN and CDR2 is SYDVKM. The CDR3 length is 16 residues. Germline trimming cut 8 bases from V and 2 bases from J; bases unmatched to any gene: 12. In DNA form, the CDR3 reads TGTGCCAGCGGCACGACTAGCTGGAGAGCCTACAATGAGCAGTTCTTC. Translated: CASGTTSWRAYNEQFF.

This clone was seen once. The sample has other DNA sequences that encode this CDR3 too. The chain uses TRBV28 and TRBJ2-1, with unresolved D. The V gene's germline CDR1 is MDHEN and CDR2 SYDVKM. The CDR3 is 11 amino acids. V was pared by 5 bases and J by 4 bases, with 3 bases between. This CDR3 reads CASSPYNEQFF. In DNA, the CDR3 is TGTGCCAGCAGTCCATACAATGAGCAGTTCTTC.

For the CDR3, the DNA is TGCGCCAGCAGCTTGGGATTGGAGAACACAGATACGCAGTATTTT. Translated, it gives CASSLGLENTDTQYF. The V and J genes are TRBV5-1 and TRBJ2-3; D gene ambiguous. V was pared by 0 bases and J by 2 bases, with 10 bases between. Per germline, CDR1 SGHRS and CDR2 YFSETQ. CDR3 length: 15 residues.

The chain has TRBV30 and TRBJ2-3, with D tentatively TRBD2 (7 bases). Germline CDR1 is GTSNPN and CDR2 is SVGIG (reference sequence). With 3 bases removed from V and 8 bases from J, the gap between germline ends came to 12 bases. The CDR3 length is 12 residues. For the CDR3, the DNA is TGTGCCTGGAGAGGGGGGGCGGGTACGCAGTATTTT. It encodes CAWRGGAGTQYF.

The rearrangement joins TRBV6-5 to TRBJ2-2, with 7 bases identical to TRBD1. Germline V gene lookup returns CDR1 MNHEY and CDR2 SVGAGI. The CDR3 extends over 14 amino acids. V lost 5 bases, J lost 1 base, and 1 base stayed unmatched. The CDR3 is CASSGDRNTGELFF. CDR3 coding DNA: TGTGCCAGCAGTGGGGACAGGAACACCGGGGAGCTGTTTTTT.

The chain has TRBV9 and TRBJ2-1; perhaps TRBD2 as D (5 bases). The CDR3 runs 15 residues. Germline CDR1 and CDR2: SGDLS and YYNGEE. The V gene lost 0 bases and the J gene lost 0 bases, with 7 bases spanning the gap. CDR3 amino acids: CASSVEDSSYNEQFF. CDR3 in DNA: TGTGCCAGCAGCGTAGAGGACTCCTCCTACAATGAGCAGTTCTTC.

The chain has TRBV7-2 and TRBJ2-7; a possible D gene is TRBD2 (5 bases). The V end lost 1 base, the J end lost 3 bases, and 13 bases lay between the germline ends. The CDR3 sequence is 15 residues long. Per germline, CDR1 SGHTA and CDR2 FQGNSA. CDR3 sequence reads: CASSLVASRGYEQYF. CDR3 bases: TGTGCCAGCAGCTTAGTAGCTTCCCGGGGCTACGAGCAGTACTTC.

The chain employs TRBV7-3 and TRBJ2-2, with D tentatively TRBD2 (6 bases). Germline V gives CDR1 SGHTA, CDR2 FQGTGA. Trimming removed 5 bases at V and 4 bases at J, with 11 bases between. The CDR3 runs 14 residues. CDR3 sequence reads: CASSHGLFTGELFF. In nucleotides, the CDR3 is TGTGCCAGCAGCCATGGACTATTCACCGGGGAGCTGTTTTTT.

Only one count was recorded for this clone. The V and J genes are TRBV28 and TRBJ1-5; D gene ambiguous. Germline loops: CDR1 MDHEN, CDR2 SYDVKM. Trimming stripped 5 bases from V and 4 bases from J, with 18 bases between. This CDR3 has 16 amino acids. CDR3 in DNA: TGTGCCAGCAGTCCCCTGTTAGCCAGCCGAAATCAGCCCCAGCATTTT. It codes for CASSPLLASRNQPQHF.

The sample holds one count of this clone. The chain is built from TRBV9 and TRBJ1-2, with a possible D match to TRBD1 (6 bases). The CDR3 is 15 residues long. V dropped 3 bases and J dropped 4 bases, with 16 bases sitting between them. The germline V gene has CDR1 SGDLS and CDR2 YYNGEE. The CDR3 reads CASSEGRGKTYGYTF. CDR3 in DNA: TGTGCCAGCAGCGAGGGGAGGGGGAAGACCTATGGCTACACCTTC. The whole variable domain, filled in from reference TRBV9 and TRBJ1-2, reads DSGVTQTPKHLITATGQRVTLRCSPRSGDLSVYWYQQSLDQGLQFLIQYYNGEERAKGNILERFSAQQFPDLHSELNLSSLELGDSALYFCASSEGRGKTYGYTFGSGTRLTVV.

The chain joins TRBV6-1 to TRBJ2-2; D may be TRBD1 (6 bases). This CDR3 has 14 amino acids. V was trimmed by 6 bases and J by 3 bases, leaving 11 bases between them. The germline V gene encodes CDR1 MNHNS and CDR2 SASEGT. In DNA form, the CDR3 reads TGTGCCAGCAGCCCGGGACATTACACCGGGGAGCTGTTTTTT. Translating gives CASSPGHYTGELFF.

This chain uses TRBV11-2 with TRBJ2-5, with D perhaps matching TRBD1 (5 bases). Between the trimmed V and J ends, which lost 4 bases and 0 bases, there was a span of 15 bases. The CDR3 runs to 16 residues. The V gene's germline CDR1 is SGHAT and CDR2 FQNNGV. The CDR3 DNA reads TGTGCCAGCAGCTCAGGAACAGGAAAGTACCAAGAGACCCAGTACTTC. As protein: CASSSGTGKYQETQYF. Drawing the rest from reference TRBV11-2 and TRBJ2-5, the complete variable domain is EAGVAQSPRYKIIEKRQSVAFWCNPISGHATLYWYQQILGQGPKLLIQFQNNGVVDDSQLPKDRFSAERLKGVDSTLKIQPAKLEDSAVYLCASSSGTGKYQETQYFGPGTRLLVL.

This clone was counted a few times. This chain uses TRBV28 with TRBJ2-7, with TRBD2 identical over 10 bases. The CDR3 contains 15 residues. Germline V gene lookup returns CDR1 MDHEN and CDR2 SYDVKM. Trimming took 6 bases from V and 2 from J; bases not matched to a gene: 7. The CDR3, as DNA: TGTGCCAGCAGAACCATAGCGGGAGGACCCTACGAGCAGTACTTC. This translates into CASRTIAGGPYEQYF.

The chain employs TRBV27 and TRBJ2-1, with D possibly TRBD1 on 5 matching bases. Trimming removed 1 base at V and 8 bases at J, with 15 bases between. This CDR3 region has 15 residues. Germline V gene lookup returns CDR1 MNHEY and CDR2 SMNVEV (reference sequence). CDR3 residues: CASSLLSGLGDEQFF. For the CDR3, the DNA is TGTGCCAGCAGTTTATTGTCGGGCTTAGGGGATGAGCAGTTCTTC.

This clone was picked up a small number of times. As DNA, the CDR3 is TGCGCCAGCTCTGAAAGGGACAGCCGAGACTCTGGAAACACCATATATTTT. It encodes CASSERDSRDSGNTIYF. V and J are TRBV10-2 and TRBJ1-3, with 7 bases aligning to TRBD1. The trim removed 8 bases at V and 0 bases at J, leaving 13 bases unmatched. CDR1 WSHSY and CDR2 SAAADI come from the germline V gene. This CDR3 comprises 17 residues.

The rearrangement links TRBV6-6 to TRBJ2-7; 9 bases fit TRBD1. The CDR3 runs 15 residues. Germline CDR1 is MNHNY and CDR2 is SVGAGI (reference sequence). The trim removed 7 bases at V and 2 bases at J, leaving 9 bases unmatched. The CDR3 nucleotides are TGTGCCAGCAAAGTTTCCGGGACAGGGACCTACGAGCAGTACTTC. Its translation: CASKVSGTGTYEQYF.

This chain connects TRBV6-5 to TRBJ1-2, with D tentatively TRBD1 (5 bases). Germline V gene sequence: CDR1 MNHEY, CDR2 SVGAGI. The CDR3 is 14 residues long. Trimming left V 6 bases short and J 4 bases short, with 15 bases between. The DNA for the CDR3 is TGTGCCAGCAGCCTAAAGACAGAAATCTATGGCTACACCTTC. Translating gives CASSLKTEIYGYTF.

This CDR3 reads CASSIDRAHYYEQYF. CDR3 DNA sequence: TGTGCCAGCAGCATCGACAGGGCCCACTACTACGAGCAGTACTTC. The chain employs TRBV5-4 and TRBJ2-7, with 7 bases that match TRBD1. The CDR3 length is 15 residues. The V segment lost 4 bases and the J segment 3 bases; nucleotides outside the gene matches: 10. CDR1 and CDR2 from the germline V gene are SGHNT and YYREEE (reference sequence).

V gene TRBV5-4 combines with J gene TRBJ1-3; 12 bases match TRBD1. Trimming at V came to 4 bases and at J to 4 bases, leaving 6 bases not matched to a gene. This CDR3 region has 16 residues. Per germline, CDR1 SGHNT and CDR2 YYREEE (reference sequence). The CDR3, as DNA: TGTGCCAGCAGCCAGGGACAGGGGGCCCTGGGAAACACCATATATTTT. This gives the protein CASSQGQGALGNTIYF.